This T cell receptor (beta chain) was sequenced in a study of shared clonotypes between healthy human individuals. As for the study in general: The composition of the donors was a couple of women and three men aged 18 to 49.

There are 13 residues in the CDR3. The V gene lost 10 bases and the J gene lost 10 bases, with 17 bases spanning the gap. CDR1 ENHRY and CDR2 SYGVKD come from the germline V gene. CD45RA-negative memory and CD45RA+ naive subsets were split from the CD4+ cells. Every subset's genomic DNA went evenly onto several immunoSEQ plates. Assay: immunoSEQ multiplex PCR; the TCRdb copy retains only in-frame clones and omits some. This sample carries about 960,000 clones, around 80% of them seen once, and the ten largest clones take approximately 1.5%. This clone was seen many times. Sequenced: memory CD4+ T cells sorted from blood. Subset denoted: CD45RA-negative fraction. The chain joins TRBV10-3 to TRBJ1-6; D possibly corresponds to TRBD1 (5 bases). This clonotype was sampled from a man between 18 and 29 years old in good health. DNA of the CDR3: TGTGCCAACGCACGGGACGGGGGATCACCCCTCCACTTT. The encoded protein is CANARDGGSPLHF.